The 27 T cell receptor beta chains listed next were all sequenced from one sample in a study of regulatory T cells in long-lasting Graves disease (dated by TCRdb to the early 2020s). Library construction relied on multiplex PCR. The run used an Illumina HiSeq 4000. TCR beta libraries were built with iRepertoire HTBI primers and Arm-PCR amplification of CDR3 regions. The raw public reads went through TCRdb reprocessing: fastp at Q25, MiXCR clone calling, in-frame beta chains kept. Each record represents a unique CDR3 protein, reported with the most common genes and DNA among its rows. Recorded for this sample are 500,000 to 700,000 distinct CDR3 sequences; 25% to 30% of them occurred a single time. The ten biggest clones cover around 42% of the sample. Interpreted using the paper, the time point label stands for: persistent/refractory GD, antithyroid drugs over 5 years with positive TRAb. For both TCR sequencing and RNA sequencing, RNA was extracted from PBMCs in TRIzol.

Material: peripheral blood mononuclear cells (PBMCs), obtained when the disease was refractory, from a patient treated with antithyroid drugs. The receptors come from a female donor with Graves disease.

The genes are TRBV15 and TRBJ2-1; tentatively, D is TRBD2 (5 bases). Trimming cost V 0 bases and J 8 bases, with 11 bases left between them. This CDR3 has 14 residues. The germline CDR1 and CDR2 sequences are LNHNV and YYDKDF (reference sequence). The CDR3 loop reads CATSRDPGSDEQFF. DNA for the CDR3: TGTGCCACCAGCAGAGATCCGGGAAGCGATGAGCAGTTCTTC.

This clonotype was seen a few times. The rearrangement links TRBV20-1 to TRBJ1-5; 7 nucleotides line up with TRBD1. V shed 6 bases, J shed 6 bases, and the junction held 8 bases outside the gene matches. Germline values: CDR1 DFQATT, CDR2 SNEGSKA (reference sequence). This CDR3 region has 13 residues. CDR3 in amino acids: CSAGTGDGQPQHF. For the CDR3, the DNA is TGCAGTGCAGGAACAGGGGACGGTCAGCCCCAGCATTTT.

The chain is built from TRBV11-2 and TRBJ2-3; weak D call: TRBD1 (5 bases). CDR1 SGHAT and CDR2 FQNNGV come from the germline V gene. The CDR3 consists of 15 residues. Trimming left V 1 base short and J 6 bases short, with 14 bases between. The CDR3 region has the DNA TGTGCCAGCAGCTTAGGCGCAGGGCGGTGGGATACGCAGTATTTT. It translates to CASSLGAGRWDTQYF.

This clonotype has just a few counts. Sequence at one end of the junction differs from germline and may be a read error. The rearrangement links TRBV12-5 to TRBJ1-2; TRBD1 is a possible D gene (6 bases). Germline V CDR1 and CDR2: LGHNT, FRNRAP. CDR3 size: 17 residues. CDR3 nucleotide sequence: TGTGCTAGTGGTATGTCCAGGGTGGGGGCGCGGGACTATGACTACACCTTC. Its translation: CASGMSRVGARDYDYTF.

V is TRBV12-3 or TRBV12-4 and J is TRBJ1-5, with 12 bases fitting TRBD1. With 5 bases clipped from V and 6 bases from J, the junction kept 8 bases outside the gene matches. The length of the CDR3 is 16 residues. Written as DNA, the CDR3 is TGTGCCAGCAGTAAGGGACAGGGGGCGTGGATTCAGCCCCAGCATTTT. Protein product: CASSKGQGAWIQPQHF.

This clonotype was seen at least ten times. The DNA for the CDR3 is TGTGCCAGCAGGCGGACAGGAAACTATGGCTACACCTTC. This encodes CASRRTGNYGYTF. V and J are TRBV6-1 and TRBJ1-2, with 7 bases identical to TRBD1. V dropped 6 bases and J dropped 2; count of bases not matched to a gene: 3. The CDR3 sequence is 13 residues long. Germline lookup yields CDR1 MNHNS and CDR2 SASEGT.

The chain couples TRBV19 to TRBJ2-2; 7 bases are a match to TRBD2. V lost 1 base and J lost 4; bases outside the gene matches: 0. The CDR3 has 14 residues. Germline CDR1 is LNHDA and CDR2 is SQIVND (reference sequence). The CDR3 coding sequence is TGTGCCAGTAGTATAGCGGGAGGCACCGGGGAGCTGTTTTTT. It encodes CASSIAGGTGELFF.

The chain has TRBV9 and TRBJ1-6, with no clear D. The CDR3 is 14 residues long. Germline V gene lookup returns CDR1 SGDLS and CDR2 YYNGEE. V was cut by 4 bases and J by 8 bases, with 13 bases left in between. This CDR3 is CASSPRVMDSPLHF. CDR3 nucleotide sequence: TGTGCCAGCAGCCCAAGGGTGATGGATTCACCCCTCCACTTT.

Concerning this clonotype: A junction end diverges from the germline sequence, so it may reflect a read error. The genes are TRBV6-1 and TRBJ2-5; 9 nucleotides align to TRBD1. The CDR3 is 16 residues long. Germline values: CDR1 MNHNS, CDR2 SASEGT. The CDR3 sequence: CASSRSGTGMWETQHF. The CDR3 region has the DNA TGTGCCAGCAGTCGATCCGGGACAGGGATGTGGGAGACCCAGCACTTC.

Details on this clonotype: The junction differs from germline at one of its ends, possibly a read error. The chain couples TRBV7-3 to TRBJ1-1; 12 nucleotides match TRBD1. The V gene's germline CDR1 is SGHTA and CDR2 FQGTGA. The CDR3 extends over 18 amino acids. The CDR3 region has the DNA TGCGCCAGCAGCCAGAGGGGACAGGGGGCCAGCTTAAACACTGAAGCTTTCTTT. Encoded protein: CASSQRGQGASLNTEAFF.

This clonotype was observed at least ten times. V is TRBV2 and J is TRBJ2-7; 10 positions match TRBD1. The CDR3 sequence is 12 residues long. Trimming cost V 10 bases and J 4 bases; bases outside gene matches: 4. Germline V gene data show CDR1 as SNHLY and CDR2 as FYNNEI. CDR3 bases: TGTGCCACGGGACAGGGGTTGTACGAGCAGTACTTC. It is translated as CATGQGLYEQYF.

This clonotype occurred many times. The chain carries TRBV6-5 and TRBJ1-2, with D possibly TRBD1 on 5 matching bases. Germline V CDR1 and CDR2: MNHEY, SVGAGI. Trimming removed 6 bases from V and 2 bases from J, with 13 bases in between. The CDR3 loop spans 14 amino acids. The CDR3 spells CASSYLRDNYGYTF. The CDR3 DNA follows: TGTGCCAGCAGCTACCTCCGGGACAACTATGGCTACACCTTC.

This clonotype was seen many times. The chain carries TRBV12-3 or TRBV12-4 and TRBJ1-1; the D is unclear. V dropped 5 bases and J dropped 5 bases, with 9 bases sitting between them. This CDR3 is built from 12 residues. This CDR3 is CASSLGETEAFF. The CDR3 bases are TGTGCCAGCAGTCTTGGAGAAACTGAAGCTTTCTTT.

The chain carries TRBV6-1 and TRBJ1-1; a possible D gene is TRBD1 (6 bases). With 6 bases removed from V and 11 bases from J, the gap between germline ends came to 22 bases. Germline-derived CDR1 and CDR2 are MNHNS and SASEGT. CDR3 length equals 14 residues. The CDR3 DNA is TGTGCCAGCAGCTTAGCGGAAACAGGGACTGTTGCTTTCTTT. Protein: CASSLAETGTVAFF.

This clonotype was seen a single time. The chain carries TRBV18 and TRBJ1-5, with a tentative D call TRBD1 (6 bases). The length of the CDR3 is 13 residues. With 9 bases removed from V and 7 bases from J, the gap between germline ends came to 16 bases. In germline, CDR1 is KGHSH, CDR2 LQKENI. For the CDR3, the DNA is TGTGCCAGTTCTACAGCGCAGGGGCAGCCCCAGCATTTT. Residues: CASSTAQGQPQHF.

This clonotype was seen only a few times. This chain connects TRBV6-1 to TRBJ1-3; D is unclear. V was shortened by 0 bases and J by 0 bases, with 9 bases between the two germline ends. This CDR3 comprises 16 residues. CDR1 is MNHNS, CDR2 SASEGT, per germline. CDR3 in DNA: TGTGCCAGCAGTGAAGCCGTGGAAAGCTCTGGAAACACCATATATTTT. Translation gives CASSEAVESSGNTIYF.

The V and J genes are TRBV28 and TRBJ2-1; either TRBD1 or TRBD2 may fit D (5 bases each). This CDR3 is built from 14 residues. Germline CDR1 is MDHEN and CDR2 is SYDVKM. V dropped 2 bases and J dropped 8 bases, with 13 bases sitting between them. The CDR3 region has the DNA TGTGCCAGCAGTTTAGACCCCCGGGGACATGAGCAGTTCTTC. It is translated as CASSLDPRGHEQFF.

CDR3 sequence: CASSSYRDNRNTEAFF. In nucleotides, the CDR3 is TGTGCCAGCAGTTCTTACCGGGACAACCGGAACACTGAAGCTTTCTTT. This chain uses TRBV11-2 with TRBJ1-1, with D tentatively TRBD1 (6 bases). Germline CDR1 and CDR2: SGHAT and FQNNGV. The V end was cut by 6 bases, the J end by 1 base, with 18 bases between. There are 16 residues in the CDR3.

A remark on this clonotype: This may be a read error, as it is one base from a much larger clone. The chain uses TRBV15 and TRBJ1-2; D is unclear. The CDR3 runs to 15 residues. Germline V CDR1 and CDR2: LNHNV, YYDKDF (reference sequence). In DNA form, the CDR3 reads TGTGCCACCAGCAGAGATCCCAACAGCTATACTCCCTACATCTTC. Amino acid sequence: CATSRDPNSYTPYIF.

With respect to this clonotype: A read error may account for a junction end that differs from germline. V usage is TRBV2 and J usage is TRBJ1-2; 8 bases agree with TRBD1. The CDR3 totals 13 residues. The germline V gene has CDR1 SNHLY and CDR2 FYNNEI. The CDR3, as DNA: TGTGCCCGCAGTGAAAGGACAGGGAATGGCTACACCTTC. Protein sequence: CARSERTGNGYTF.

This clonotype appeared a few times. The rearrangement links TRBV25-1 to TRBJ2-5, with TRBD1 as a possible D gene (6 bases). The CDR3 loop spans 16 amino acids. Trimming removed 1 base at V and 5 bases at J, with 17 bases between. Germline lookup yields CDR1 MGHDK and CDR2 SYGVNS. The CDR3 here is CASSEFTGTGSETQYF. The DNA of the CDR3 is TGTGCCAGCAGTGAATTTACAGGGACCGGTTCGGAGACCCAGTACTTC.

The chain joins TRBV12-3 or TRBV12-4 to TRBJ1-1; the D gene is possibly TRBD1 (6 bases). This CDR3 is 14 amino acids long. Trimming took off 3 bases at V and 9 bases at J, with 17 bases between the two ends. CDR3 amino acids: CASSLGTGLEKAFF. In DNA, the CDR3 is TGTGCCAGCAGTTTGGGAACAGGGTTGGAGAAAGCTTTCTTT.

The rearrangement links TRBV6-2 or TRBV6-3 to TRBJ1-1; D remains unclear. This CDR3 is built from 12 residues. Trimming took off 2 bases at V and 7 bases at J, with 8 bases between the two ends. Germline CDR1 and CDR2: MNHEY and SVGEGT. The CDR3 protein is CASSYDTYEAFF. DNA of the CDR3: TGTGCCAGCAGTTACGACACCTATGAAGCTTTCTTT.

A few counts support this clonotype. The J gene is TRBJ2-7, the V gene TRBV7-9; TRBD1 matches at 9 bases. Germline-derived CDR1 and CDR2 are SEHNR and FQNEAQ (reference sequence). The CDR3 consists of 14 residues. V trimming: 4 bases; J trimming: 5 bases; junction bases outside the gene matches: 6. CDR3 nucleotides: TGTGCCAGCAGCTCCCGGGACAGGGACAACGAGCAGTACTTC. It is translated as CASSSRDRDNEQYF.

V gene TRBV20-1 combines with J gene TRBJ1-4, with D possibly TRBD1 on 6 matching bases. Germline V lookup: CDR1 DFQATT, CDR2 SNEGSKA (reference sequence). V was clipped by 6 bases and J by 8 bases, with 19 bases between them. This CDR3 has 14 amino acids. The DNA for the CDR3 is TGCAGTGCCCTCCCATTACAGGGTGGAGAAAAACTGTTTTTT. It is translated as CSALPLQGGEKLFF.

In its sample, this clonotype was seen a few times. J is TRBJ1-2 and V is TRBV4-1; 9 nucleotides line up with TRBD1. The CDR3 has 14 amino acids. Germline V gene lookup returns CDR1 MGHRA and CDR2 YSYEKL. Trimming removed 5 bases from V and 3 bases from J; junction bases left unmatched: 4. In nucleotides, the CDR3 is TGCGCCAGCAGCAAACGGGACAGGGACTATGGCTACACCTTC. Encoded protein: CASSKRDRDYGYTF.

The rearrangement uses TRBV5-4 and TRBJ2-7, with 7 bases fitting TRBD2. J was trimmed by 6 bases and V by 2 bases; bases with no gene match: 11. There are 15 residues in the CDR3. The germline V gene encodes CDR1 SGHNT and CDR2 YYREEE (reference sequence). The CDR3 reads CASSFDMMGGVEQYF. DNA for the CDR3: TGTGCCAGCAGCTTCGATATGATGGGGGGGGTCGAGCAGTACTTC. The full variable domain, completed using reference TRBV5-4 and TRBJ2-7, is ETGVTQSPTHLIKTRGQQVTLRCSSQSGHNTVSWYQQALGQGPQFIFQYYREEENGRGNFPPRFSGLQFPNYSSELNVNALELDDSALYLCASSFDMMGGVEQYFGPGTRLTVT.